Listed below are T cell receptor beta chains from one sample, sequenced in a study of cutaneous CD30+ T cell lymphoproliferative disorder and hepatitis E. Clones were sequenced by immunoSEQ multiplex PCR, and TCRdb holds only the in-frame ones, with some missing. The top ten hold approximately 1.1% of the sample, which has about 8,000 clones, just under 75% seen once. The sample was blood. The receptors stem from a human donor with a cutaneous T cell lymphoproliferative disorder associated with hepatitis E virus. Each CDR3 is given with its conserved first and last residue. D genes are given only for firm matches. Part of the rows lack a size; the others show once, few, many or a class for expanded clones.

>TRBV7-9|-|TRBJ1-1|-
CASSLGVGGRYGEAFF
TGTGCCAGCAGCTTAGGAGTGGGGGGGAGGTACGGTGAAGCTTTCTTT
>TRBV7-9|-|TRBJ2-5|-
CASSDSQGRQETQYF
TGTGCCAGCTCCGACAGCCAGGGGCGACAAGAGACCCAGTACTTC
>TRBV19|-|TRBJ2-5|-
CASSQAGTQYF
TGTGCCAGTAGTCAGGCCGGGACCCAGTACTTC
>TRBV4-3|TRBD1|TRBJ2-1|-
CASSQDLRGQGGNNEQFF
TGCGCCAGCAGCCAAGACCTTCGGGGACAGGGGGGAAACAATGAGCAGTTCTTC
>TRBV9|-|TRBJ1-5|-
CASSEGGDNQPQHF
TGTGCCAGCAGTGAGGGGGGCGACAATCAGCCCCAGCATTTT
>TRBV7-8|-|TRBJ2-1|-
CASSFMGDEQFF
TGTGCCAGCAGCTTCATGGGTGATGAGCAGTTCTTC
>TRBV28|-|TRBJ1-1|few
CATTSSGEAEAFF
TGTGCCACGACCTCCAGCGGGGAGGCTGAAGCTTTCTTT
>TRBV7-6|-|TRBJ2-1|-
CASSFLSGYNEQFF
TGTGCCAGCAGCTTCCTTTCGGGATACAATGAGCAGTTCTTC
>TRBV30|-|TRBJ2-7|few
CAWTQVAPGQYF
TGTGCCTGGACACAGGTCGCCCCCGGGCAGTACTTC
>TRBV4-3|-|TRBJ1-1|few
CASSQGRGHTEAFF
TGCGCCAGCAGCCAAGGTCGAGGTCACACTGAAGCTTTCTTT
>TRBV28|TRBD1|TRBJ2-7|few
CASSFPTGGVYEQYF
TGTGCCAGCAGTTTCCCTACAGGGGGTGTCTACGAGCAGTACTTC
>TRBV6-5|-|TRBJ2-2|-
CASSYGWESTGELFF
TGTGCCAGCAGTTACGGTTGGGAAAGCACCGGGGAGCTGTTTTTT
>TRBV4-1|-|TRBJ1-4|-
CASSLLKGGGPDEKLFF
TGCGCCAGCAGCCTCCTCAAGGGGGGGGGCCCGGATGAAAAACTGTTTTTT
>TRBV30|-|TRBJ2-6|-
CAWVRDGSSGANVLTF
TGTGCCTGGGTGAGGGACGGTAGCTCTGGGGCCAACGTCCTGACTTTC
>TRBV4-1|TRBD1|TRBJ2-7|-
CASSQKTGLDRVLSDEQYF
TGCGCCAGCAGCCAGAAAACGGGCCTGGACAGGGTTTTGTCTGACGAGCAGTACTTC
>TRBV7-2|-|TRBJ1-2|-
CASSLITPGLNPYGYTF
TGTGCCAGCAGCTTAATTACCCCGGGACTAAACCCTTATGGCTACACCTTC